This T cell receptor beta chain was sequenced during a study of OX40 agonist ivuxolimab in advanced cancers. This table comes from immunoSEQ multiplex PCR, and its TCRdb copy is limited to in-frame clones, with some not included. This table has over 100,000 clones, approximately 90% appearing once. The CDR3 covers 14 residues. Germline V gene lookup returns CDR1 MGHRA and CDR2 YSYEKL. A remark on this clone: What it binds is unknown.

Study-wide points: Low normalized T-cell clonal expansion also characterized some of the nonresponders.

Sequences were derived from CD4+ or CD8+ T cells sorted from blood, sampled in a trial of the OX40 agonist ivuxolimab. V usage is TRBV4-1 and J usage is TRBJ2-5; 8 bases map to TRBD1. The last part of the DNA fits TRBJ2-7 better; the J call may be wrong. The TCR was taken from an adult with an advanced solid tumor such as melanoma, head and neck, liver or kidney cancer. DNA for the CDR3: TGCGCCAGCAGCCTCGGACAGGGAAGCTACGAGCAGTACTTC. Translation: CASSLGQGSYEQYF.